This TCR beta chain appears in the sequencing data of a study of Ad26.COV2.S vaccination and SARS-CoV-2 variants. Repertoires were generated with immunoSEQ multiplex PCR, while TCRdb's copy carries only in-frame clones and drops some. The table has 300,000 to 450,000 clones, roughly 84% seen once; the top ten hold 3% to 4%. The CDR3 covers 16 residues. V lost 3 bases, J lost 4 bases, and 3 bases stayed unmatched. The germline gives CDR1 SGDLS, CDR2 YYNGEE. This sample's treatment: some 19 received Ad26.COV2.S at low or high dose, single or two shots; a few received placebo; per-sample allocation not given. Sampling took place 63 days after the first vaccine or placebo injection.

This chain joins TRBV9 and TRBJ2-1; 14 bases agree with TRBD2. This material consisted of peripheral blood, taken in a trial of Ad26.COV2.S vaccine versus placebo. This TCR was sampled from a person aged 18-60 years who received the Ad26.COV2.S COVID-19 vaccine or a placebo. DNA of the CDR3: TGTGCCAGCAGCGGGCGACTAGCGGGAGGGTACAATGAGCAGTTCTTC. This encodes CASSGRLAGGYNEQFF.